Each of the 15 T cell receptor beta chains below was sequenced from the same sample in a study of shared clonotypes between healthy human individuals. This table comes from immunoSEQ multiplex PCR, and its TCRdb copy is limited to in-frame clones, with some not included. In the table there are 2,500,000 or so clones, around nine tenths of which are singletons. The sample was naive CD4+ T cells sorted from blood. The subset denotes: CD45RA+ positively selected. Receptors originate from a young man in good health.

As regards this clone: Relative to the germline gene, one junction end is altered; a read error may explain this. Other DNA sequences in this specimen translate into the identical CDR3. The V call is TRBV25-1, the J call TRBJ2-2; 9 positions match TRBD2. Germline V gene lookup returns CDR1 MGHDK and CDR2 SYGVNS. This CDR3 has 14 residues. Here the CDR3 reads CASSEAGGTGELFF. CDR3 DNA: TGTGCTAGCAGTGAAGCGGGAGGAACCGGGGAGCTGTTTTTT.

V gene TRBV2 combines with J gene TRBJ1-1; unclear D gene. The V gene lost 3 bases and the J gene lost 1 base, with 12 bases spanning the gap. Germline CDR1 reads SNHLY; CDR2 reads FYNNEI. This CDR3 contains 15 residues. CDR3 protein: CASSDLGRTNTEAFF. CDR3 nucleotide sequence: TGTGCCAGCAGTGACCTAGGACGGACGAACACTGAAGCTTTCTTT.

Written as DNA, the CDR3 is TGTGCCAGCAGCTTAGAGGGCCCAGGGTTAATGAACACTGAAGCTTTCTTT. Translating gives CASSLEGPGLMNTEAFF. V and J are TRBV7-6 and TRBJ1-1, with D possibly TRBD1 on 5 matching bases. With 1 base removed from V and 0 bases from J, the gap between germline ends came to 15 bases. The CDR3 loop spans 17 amino acids. Germline V gives CDR1 SGHVS, CDR2 FNYEAQ.

Turning to this clone: One end of the junction varies from germline; a read error may be responsible. This chain uses TRBV28 with TRBJ2-7, with TRBD1 as a possible D gene (6 bases). Germline assignment: CDR1 MDHEN and CDR2 SYDVKM. The length of the CDR3 is 14 residues. Written as DNA, the CDR3 is TGTGCCAGCGGTTTAGGGGGTACGCTCGGGGAGCAGTACTTC. Translation gives CASGLGGTLGEQYF.

This chain uses TRBV5-4 with TRBJ1-3; D might be TRBD1 (6 bases). Germline CDR1 is SGHNT and CDR2 is YYREEE (reference sequence). Trimming took off 4 bases at V and 0 bases at J, with 11 bases between the two ends. The CDR3 is made up of 15 amino acids. DNA of the CDR3: TGTGCCAGCAGCCGGGACATTTACTCTGGAAACACCATATATTTT. Encoded protein: CASSRDIYSGNTIYF.

Turning to this clone: This sample includes further DNA sequences coding for the same CDR3. The chain joins TRBV20-1 to TRBJ2-2, with D maybe TRBD2 (5 bases). The V end lost 3 bases, the J end lost 6 bases, and 5 bases lay between the germline ends. Looked up from germline, CDR1 is DFQATT and CDR2 is SNEGSKA (reference sequence). This CDR3 is 11 amino acids long. CDR3 DNA: TGCAGTGCTAGGCGGGCCGGGGAGCTGTTTTTT. Its protein is CSARRAGELFF.

A few counts support this clone. The J gene is TRBJ2-2, the V gene TRBV2; D is unresolved. The CDR3 has 13 amino acids. With 8 bases removed from V and 3 bases from J, the gap between germline ends came to 10 bases. CDR1 and CDR2 (germline): SNHLY, FYNNEI. The DNA for the CDR3 is TGTGCCAGCGAAAGCGAGTACACCGGGGAGCTGTTTTTT. Amino acid sequence: CASESEYTGELFF. The full variable domain, with the rest looked up from reference TRBV2 and TRBJ2-2, is EPEVTQTPSHQVTQMGQEVILRCVPISNHLYFYWYRQILGQKVEFLVSFYNNEISEKSEIFDDQFSVERPDGSNFTLKIRSTKLEDSAMYFCASESEYTGELFFGEGSRLTVL.

This chain connects TRBV6-1 to TRBJ1-2; TRBD1 is a possible D gene (5 bases). The CDR3 consists of 16 residues. The ends were cut back, 3 bases at V and 2 bases at J, with 16 bases in the middle. CDR1 is MNHNS and CDR2 is SASEGT in the germline V gene. The CDR3 sequence: CASSDPGEVGNYGYTF. The DNA of the CDR3 is TGTGCCAGCAGTGACCCGGGGGAGGTGGGAAACTATGGCTACACCTTC.

The V call is TRBV6-1, the J call TRBJ2-7, with D possibly matching TRBD2 (5 bases). The germline V and J ends were trimmed by 6 bases and 4 bases, with 19 bases remaining between them. In germline, CDR1 is MNHNS, CDR2 SASEGT. This CDR3 contains 15 residues. Written as DNA, the CDR3 is TGTGCCAGCAGCGCCCGGGGAGCGGATTATTACGAGCAGTACTTC. Residues: CASSARGADYYEQYF.

The count of this clone is one. The chain employs TRBV5-1 and TRBJ2-5; D ambiguous. Germline lookup yields CDR1 SGHRS and CDR2 YFSETQ. The CDR3 totals 13 residues. V dropped 7 bases and J dropped 3 bases, with 13 bases sitting between them. The CDR3 bases are TGCGCCAGCGGGTTGAGTAATAAAGAGACCCAGTACTTC. Its protein product is CASGLSNKETQYF.

This clone occurred once. The chain uses TRBV29-1 and TRBJ2-7, with D unresolved. This CDR3 has 11 amino acids. Germline V gene data show CDR1 as SQVTM and CDR2 as ANQGSEA. V shed 8 bases and J shed 4 bases, with 12 bases lying between them. The CDR3, as DNA: TGCAGCCCCCCAGGTGGGTACGAGCAGTACTTC. Translation: CSPPGGYEQYF.

The J gene is TRBJ2-7, the V gene TRBV6-5; 11 bases align to TRBD2. The CDR3 loop spans 15 amino acids. Germline values: CDR1 MNHEY, CDR2 SVGAGI. Losses at the gene ends were 6 bases for V and 4 bases for J; bases not matched to a gene: 8. Here the CDR3 reads CASSSPGTSGYEQYF. The CDR3 DNA reads TGTGCCAGCAGCTCCCCCGGGACTAGCGGATACGAGCAGTACTTC.

The chain has TRBV6-5 and TRBJ2-7, with TRBD2 as a possible D gene (6 bases). V shed 7 bases and J shed 4 bases, with 14 bases lying between them. CDR3 size: 13 residues. From germline, CDR1 is MNHEY and CDR2 SVGAGI. The CDR3 reads CASTIPGGYEQYF. The CDR3 DNA reads TGTGCCAGCACCATCCCAGGAGGGTACGAGCAGTACTTC.

The chain is built from TRBV6-5 and TRBJ1-1; D is perhaps TRBD1 (6 bases). This CDR3 contains 14 residues. Trimming removed 6 bases from V and 1 base from J, with 12 bases in between. Germline CDR1 reads MNHEY; CDR2 reads SVGAGI. In DNA form, the CDR3 reads TGTGCCAGCAGCGGACGACAGGAGAACACTGAAGCTTTCTTT. Translated: CASSGRQENTEAFF.

This chain joins TRBV11-2 and TRBJ2-5; 7 bases align to TRBD1. Trimming removed 4 bases from V and 8 bases from J; junction bases left unmatched: 16. Per germline, CDR1 SGHAT and CDR2 FQNNGV. The CDR3 runs 16 residues. The CDR3 DNA reads as TGTGCCAGCAGCTCCCTTAAATTCGAGACAGGGCGCACCCAGTACTTC. Translating gives CASSSLKFETGRTQYF.